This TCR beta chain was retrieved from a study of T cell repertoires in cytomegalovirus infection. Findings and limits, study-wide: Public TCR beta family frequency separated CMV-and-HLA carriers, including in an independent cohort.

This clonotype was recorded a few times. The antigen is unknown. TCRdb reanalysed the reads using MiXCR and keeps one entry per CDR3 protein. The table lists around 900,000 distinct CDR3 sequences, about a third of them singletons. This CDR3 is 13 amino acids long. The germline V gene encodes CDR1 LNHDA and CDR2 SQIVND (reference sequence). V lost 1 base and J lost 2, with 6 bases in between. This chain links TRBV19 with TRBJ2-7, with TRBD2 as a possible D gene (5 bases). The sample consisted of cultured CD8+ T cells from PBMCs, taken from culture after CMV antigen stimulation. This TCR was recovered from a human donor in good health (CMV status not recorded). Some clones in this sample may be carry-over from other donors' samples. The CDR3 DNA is TGTGCCAGTAGTATAGGGAGGACCTACGAGCAGTACTTC. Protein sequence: CASSIGRTYEQYF.